One and the same sample provided the 28 T cell receptor beta chains below, sequenced in a study of blood T cell repertoires in COVID-19. Libraries were prepared by immunoSEQ multiplex PCR; TCRdb keeps only in-frame clonotypes and omits some of them. This sample has about 190,000 clones, with 90% found just once. The specimen was peripheral blood. These receptors were obtained from a man aged 45-60 years with acute or convalescent COVID-19.

The chain is built from TRBV19 and TRBJ2-3; perhaps TRBD2 as D (7 bases). CDR1 is LNHDA, CDR2 SQIVND, per germline (reference sequence). The CDR3 sequence is 17 residues long. Trimming stripped 1 base from V and 2 bases from J, with 16 bases between. The CDR3 loop reads CASSIGDGGTNTDTQYF. DNA for the CDR3: TGTGCCAGTAGTATAGGGGACGGGGGGACAAACACAGATACGCAGTATTTT.

This clone is a singleton in its sample. The rearrangement joins TRBV28 to TRBJ1-5; 8 positions match TRBD1. CDR1 MDHEN and CDR2 SYDVKM come from the germline V gene. V trimming: 3 bases; J trimming: 2 bases; junction bases outside the gene matches: 6. This CDR3 has 16 amino acids. CDR3 sequence reads: CASSLRTGIGNQPQHF. CDR3 DNA: TGTGCCAGCAGTTTGAGGACAGGGATAGGCAATCAGCCCCAGCATTTT.

The sample holds a few counts of this clone. The chain links TRBV29-1 to TRBJ1-2, with D possibly being TRBD1 (5 bases). Germline V gene sequence: CDR1 SQVTM, CDR2 ANQGSEA. There are 12 residues in the CDR3. V was cut by 7 bases and J by 1 base, with 10 bases left in between. CDR3 bases: TGCAGCGCCTGGGGGGGTAACTATGGCTACACCTTC. Translation gives CSAWGGNYGYTF.

The chain combines TRBV7-9 with TRBJ2-1; D not certain. Germline-derived CDR1 and CDR2 are SEHNR and FQNEAQ (reference sequence). The CDR3 is 13 residues long. V dropped 3 bases and J dropped 2 bases, with 5 bases sitting between them. CDR3 in amino acids: CASSFHPYNEQFF. DNA for the CDR3: TGTGCCAGCAGCTTCCATCCCTACAATGAGCAGTTCTTC. Combining the CDR3 with reference TRBV7-9 and TRBJ2-1 gives the whole variable domain DTGVSQNPRHKITKRGQNVTFRCDPISEHNRLYWYRQTLGQGPEFLTYFQNEAQLEKSRLLSDRFSAERPKGSFSTLEIQRTEQGDSAMYLCASSFHPYNEQFFGPGTRLTVL.

The chain employs TRBV2 and TRBJ1-2, with 7 bases aligning to TRBD1. V lost 6 bases to trimming and J lost 3 bases; unmatched junction nucleotides: 4. The CDR3 consists of 13 residues. The germline V gene encodes CDR1 SNHLY and CDR2 FYNNEI. The CDR3 nucleotides are TGTGCCAGCAGAAGACAGGGCTACTATGGCTACACCTTC. Protein: CASRRQGYYGYTF.

The V and J genes are TRBV24-1 and TRBJ1-3, with 8 bases that match TRBD1. Unmatched junction bases numbered 5, after V lost 5 bases and J lost 3 bases. This CDR3 has 15 residues. CDR1 is KGHDR, CDR2 SFDVKD, per germline. CDR3 nucleotide sequence: TGTGCCACCAGTGCCCGTGACAGGGGTGGAAACACCATATATTTT. It is translated as CATSARDRGGNTIYF.

This clone was recorded only once. This rearrangement joins TRBV23-1 to TRBJ1-2; TRBD1 aligns across 8 bases. TRBV23-1 is treated as an ORF (open reading frame) with a function not yet certain. V dropped 6 bases and J dropped 0; count of bases not matched to a gene: 6. The CDR3 extends over 15 amino acids. The CDR3 nucleotides are TGCGCCAGCAGCGTTATGGGACAGGCTAACTATGGCTACACCTTC. Encoded protein: CASSVMGQANYGYTF.

The CDR3, as DNA: TGTGCCAGCAGCCGGACACCTCATGGCTCTGGGGCCAACGTCCTGACTTTC. Translating gives CASSRTPHGSGANVLTF. This chain connects TRBV11-2 to TRBJ2-6; D may be TRBD1 (5 bases). CDR1 is SGHAT, CDR2 FQNNGV, per germline. The V gene lost 5 bases and the J gene lost 0 bases, with 14 bases spanning the gap. The CDR3 is 17 residues long.

Remarks on this clone: Distinct nucleotide sequences in the sample also encode this CDR3. The V and J genes are TRBV28 and TRBJ1-1; unclear D gene. Germline-derived CDR1 and CDR2 are MDHEN and SYDVKM. V lost 2 bases to trimming and J lost 0 bases, with 7 bases between them. CDR3 length equals 14 residues. The CDR3 spells CASSLRGLNTEAFF. DNA for the CDR3: TGTGCCAGCAGTTTACGGGGATTGAACACTGAAGCTTTCTTT.

V gene TRBV19 combines with J gene TRBJ2-1, with D maybe TRBD2 (6 bases). Germline CDR1 LNHDA, CDR2 SQIVND (reference sequence). CDR3 size: 18 residues. V was cut by 3 bases and J by 0 bases, with 18 bases left in between. The CDR3 nucleotides are TGTGCCAGTAGTATGATCCTAGCGAGACTAAGCTCCTACAATGAGCAGTTCTTC. This codes for CASSMILARLSSYNEQFF.

The rearrangement links TRBV7-2 to TRBJ2-3, with D uncertain. V lost 2 bases to trimming and J lost 2 bases, with 11 bases between them. Germline V lookup: CDR1 SGHTA, CDR2 FQGNSA. The CDR3 totals 15 residues. The CDR3 sequence is CASSLSPGYTDTQYF. Written as DNA, the CDR3 is TGTGCCAGCAGCTTATCTCCCGGTTACACAGATACGCAGTATTTT.

This chain connects TRBV6-5 to TRBJ1-1; TRBD1 is a possible D gene (5 bases). Germline V gives CDR1 MNHEY, CDR2 SVGAGI. The CDR3 extends over 15 amino acids. V dropped 7 bases and J dropped 1 base, with 16 bases sitting between them. CDR3 amino acids: CASNPRWGANTEAFF. The DNA for the CDR3 is TGTGCCAGCAACCCAAGGTGGGGCGCGAACACTGAAGCTTTCTTT.

This clone has only a few counts. The chain uses TRBV6-1 and TRBJ1-3; D call uncertain. The germline V gene encodes CDR1 MNHNS and CDR2 SASEGT. With 3 bases removed from V and 0 bases from J, the gap between germline ends came to 6 bases. There are 14 residues in the CDR3. CDR3 sequence reads: CASSDGISGNTIYF. In DNA form, the CDR3 reads TGTGCCAGCAGTGACGGTATCTCTGGAAACACCATATATTTT.

The rearrangement joins TRBV18 to TRBJ1-4, with TRBD1 matching 7 bases. The CDR3 extends over 13 amino acids. CDR1 is KGHSH and CDR2 is LQKENI in the germline V gene. Trimming at V came to 8 bases and at J to 4 bases, leaving 4 bases not matched to a gene. The CDR3 region is CASRGQVNEKLFF. In DNA form, the CDR3 reads TGTGCCAGCAGAGGACAGGTTAATGAAAAACTGTTTTTT.

The chain couples TRBV3-1 (or the pseudogene TRBV3-2) to TRBJ2-2; D gene uncertain. Germline V gene lookup returns CDR1 LGHDT and CDR2 YNNKEL (reference sequence). The V gene lost 3 bases and the J gene lost 3 bases, with 8 bases spanning the gap. This CDR3 comprises 14 residues. DNA for the CDR3: TGTGCCAGCAGCCATCCCCTTGACACCGGGGAGCTGTTTTTT. It encodes CASSHPLDTGELFF.

The CDR3 DNA is TGCGCCAGCAGCTTGGTGTCTAGCGGGAGGGCCTCCTACAATGAGCAGTTCTTC. This encodes CASSLVSSGRASYNEQFF. The genes are TRBV5-1 and TRBJ2-1, with 12 bases fitting TRBD2. The length of the CDR3 is 18 residues. V dropped 0 bases and J dropped 0; count of bases not matched to a gene: 4. Per the germline V gene, CDR1 is SGHRS and CDR2 is YFSETQ.

The chain employs TRBV27 and TRBJ2-7; perhaps TRBD2 as D (5 bases). This CDR3 has 14 residues. Deletions cut 3 bases from V and 4 bases from J, with 13 bases between. CDR1 and CDR2 from the germline V gene are MNHEY and SMNVEV (reference sequence). The CDR3 DNA reads as TGTGCCAGCAGTTTGTCGGGGTACCATTACGAGCAGTACTTC. Translated: CASSLSGYHYEQYF.

CDR3 sequence: CAWSYPGLSYEQYV. In DNA form, the CDR3 reads TGTGCCTGGAGTTATCCAGGGCTCTCCTACGAGCAGTACGTC. The V gene is TRBV30, the J gene TRBJ2-7; possible D gene TRBD1, 5 bases. Trimming left V 2 bases short and J 0 bases short, with 11 bases between. This CDR3 contains 14 residues. The germline V gene has CDR1 GTSNPN and CDR2 SVGIG (reference sequence).

This clone came up once. The chain has TRBV15 and TRBJ2-3; 7 nucleotides align to TRBD2. This CDR3 comprises 14 residues. The J segment lost 3 bases and the V segment lost 4 bases, leaving 4 bases of the junction unmatched. CDR1 and CDR2 (germline): LNHNV, YYDKDF (reference sequence). CDR3 sequence: CATSTSGGTDTQYF. The CDR3, as DNA: TGTGCCACCAGCACTAGCGGCGGGACAGATACGCAGTATTTT.

The chain has TRBV5-1 and TRBJ2-1; tentative D call: TRBD2 (6 bases). The germline V and J ends were trimmed by 5 bases and 5 bases, with 17 bases remaining between them. The CDR3 spans 15 residues. Germline loops: CDR1 SGHRS, CDR2 YFSETQ. The CDR3 protein is CASSEAASEHNEQFF. The CDR3 DNA follows: TGCGCCAGCAGTGAGGCGGCTAGCGAACACAATGAGCAGTTCTTC. Full variable domain (outside the CDR3, taken from reference TRBV5-1 and TRBJ2-1): KAGVTQTPRYLIKTRGQQVTLSCSPISGHRSVSWYQQTPGQGLQFLFEYFSETQRNKGNFPGRFSGRQFSNSRSEMNVSTLELGDSALYLCASSEAASEHNEQFFGPGTRLTVL.

The J gene is TRBJ1-4, the V gene TRBV2; perhaps TRBD1 as D (6 bases). CDR1 SNHLY and CDR2 FYNNEI come from the germline V gene. The germline V and J ends were trimmed by 6 bases and 5 bases, with 22 bases remaining between them. The CDR3 covers 17 residues. CDR3 sequence: CASRVRGGVNSNEKLFF. The CDR3 nucleotides are TGTGCCAGCAGGGTCAGAGGGGGAGTTAATTCAAATGAAAAACTGTTTTTT. Full variable domain (remainder filled in from reference TRBV2 and TRBJ1-4): EPEVTQTPSHQVTQMGQEVILRCVPISNHLYFYWYRQILGQKVEFLVSFYNNEISEKSEIFDDQFSVERPDGSNFTLKIRSTKLEDSAMYFCASRVRGGVNSNEKLFFGSGTQLSVL.

V and J are TRBV2 and TRBJ2-2; the D gene is possibly TRBD2 (6 bases). This CDR3 is built from 15 residues. V dropped 4 bases and J dropped 7 bases, with 16 bases sitting between them. CDR1 SNHLY and CDR2 FYNNEI come from the germline V gene. Here the CDR3 DNA reads TGTGCCAGCAGTGGGGGAGGCAGGGAGATCGGGGAGCTGTTTTTT. As protein: CASSGGGREIGELFF.

This clone was detected only a few times. The V and J genes are TRBV27 and TRBJ1-2; 10 nucleotides match TRBD1. Germline V lookup: CDR1 MNHEY, CDR2 SMNVEV (reference sequence). J gave up 0 bases and V 3 bases, and 4 bases lay outside the gene matches. This CDR3 has 16 amino acids. The CDR3 DNA is TGTGCCAGCAGTTTGACCGGGACAGGGGCTAACTATGGCTACACCTTC. It specifies CASSLTGTGANYGYTF.

The chain is built from TRBV2 and TRBJ2-5; D unresolved. The CDR3 extends over 12 amino acids. CDR1 and CDR2 (germline): SNHLY, FYNNEI. Trimming stripped 3 bases from V and 4 bases from J, with 6 bases between. This CDR3 is CASSDHRETQYF. The CDR3, as DNA: TGTGCCAGCAGTGACCATAGAGAGACCCAGTACTTC. Full variable domain (missing parts from reference TRBV2 and TRBJ2-5): EPEVTQTPSHQVTQMGQEVILRCVPISNHLYFYWYRQILGQKVEFLVSFYNNEISEKSEIFDDQFSVERPDGSNFTLKIRSTKLEDSAMYFCASSDHRETQYFGPGTRLLVL.

The V call is TRBV3-1 (or the pseudogene TRBV3-2), the J call TRBJ2-1; 12 bases are a match to TRBD2. The CDR3 sequence is 20 residues long. The junction had 11 bases not matched to a gene; V was cut back by 2 bases and J by 0 bases. Germline-derived CDR1 and CDR2 are LGHDT and YNNKEL (reference sequence). CDR3 DNA sequence: TGTGCCAGCAGCCAAACCCGGACTAGCGGGACTAGGAGCTCCTACAATGAGCAGTTCTTC. Its protein product is CASSQTRTSGTRSSYNEQFF.

The chain uses TRBV19 and TRBJ2-1; D perhaps matches TRBD2 (7 bases). This CDR3 has 18 residues. In germline, CDR1 is LNHDA, CDR2 SQIVND (reference sequence). Trimming shortened V by 0 bases and J by 8 bases, and 23 bases separated the two germline ends. As DNA, the CDR3 is TGTGCCAGTAGTATAGAGAGTGGGGGAATCGGGGGGCCCGATGAGCAGTTCTTC. Translated: CASSIESGGIGGPDEQFF.

This sequence joins TRBV19 and TRBJ1-2, with D possibly matching TRBD1 (5 bases). V was cut by 1 base and J by 7 bases, with 16 bases left in between. The CDR3 consists of 15 residues. Germline CDR1 and CDR2: LNHDA and SQIVND (reference sequence). The CDR3 reads CASSIGLGAVSGYTF. DNA of the CDR3: TGTGCCAGTAGTATAGGTCTTGGGGCGGTCAGTGGCTACACCTTC.

The chain carries TRBV7-6 and TRBJ2-7; tentatively, D is TRBD2 (6 bases). The CDR3 runs to 14 residues. CDR1 is SGHVS, CDR2 FNYEAQ, per germline. V was trimmed by 2 bases and J by 1 base, leaving 9 bases between them. The CDR3 region has the DNA TGTGCCAGCAGCTTAACCCGGGGGTCCTACGAGCAGTACTTC. Amino acid sequence: CASSLTRGSYEQYF.